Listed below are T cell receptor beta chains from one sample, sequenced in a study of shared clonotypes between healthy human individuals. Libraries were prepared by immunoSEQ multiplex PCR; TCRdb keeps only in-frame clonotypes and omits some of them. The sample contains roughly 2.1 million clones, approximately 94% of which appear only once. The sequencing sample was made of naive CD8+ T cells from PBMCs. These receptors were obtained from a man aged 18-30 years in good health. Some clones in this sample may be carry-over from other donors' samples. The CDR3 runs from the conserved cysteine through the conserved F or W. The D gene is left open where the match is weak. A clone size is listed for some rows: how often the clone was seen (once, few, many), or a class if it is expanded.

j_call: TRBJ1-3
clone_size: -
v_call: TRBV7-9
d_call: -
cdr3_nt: TGTGCCAGCCTAGAGGGGTCTGGAAACACCATATATTTT
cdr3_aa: CASLEGSGNTIYF

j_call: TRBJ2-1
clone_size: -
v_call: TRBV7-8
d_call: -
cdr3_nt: TGTGCCAGCAGCTTAGAGGTTCCTAGCGAAGGTGAGCAGTTCTTC
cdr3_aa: CASSLEVPSEGEQFF

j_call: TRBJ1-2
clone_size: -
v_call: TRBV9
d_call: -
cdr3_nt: TGTGCCAGCAGCGCGAGACAGCTAGATGGCTACACCTTC
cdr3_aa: CASSARQLDGYTF

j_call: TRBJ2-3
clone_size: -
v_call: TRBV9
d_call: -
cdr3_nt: TGTGCCAGCAGCAGGGGGAGGCCGAGCACAGATACGCAGTATTTT
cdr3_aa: CASSRGRPSTDTQYF

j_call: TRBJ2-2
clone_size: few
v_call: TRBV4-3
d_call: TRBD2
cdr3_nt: TGCGCCAGCAGCCAAGGGATAGCGGGAGCCGGGGAGCTGTTTTTT
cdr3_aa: CASSQGIAGAGELFF

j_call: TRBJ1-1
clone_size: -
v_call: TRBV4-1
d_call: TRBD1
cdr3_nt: TGCGCCAGCAGCCAAGTACCGGGACAGTTAAGTGACACTGAAGCTTTCTTT
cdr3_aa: CASSQVPGQLSDTEAFF

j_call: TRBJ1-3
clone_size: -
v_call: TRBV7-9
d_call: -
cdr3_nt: TGTGCCAGCAGCCCTCGATACATAAGCTCTGGAAACACCATATATTTT
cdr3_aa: CASSPRYISSGNTIYF

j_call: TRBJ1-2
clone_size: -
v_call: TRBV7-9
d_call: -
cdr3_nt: TGTGCCAGCAGCTTAAATGCGGTAACTTATAGGGATGGCTACACCTTC
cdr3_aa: CASSLNAVTYRDGYTF

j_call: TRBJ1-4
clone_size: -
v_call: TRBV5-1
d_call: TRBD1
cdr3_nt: TGCGCCAGCAGTCCCGGACAGGGAGGAACTAATGAAAAACTGTTTTTT
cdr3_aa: CASSPGQGGTNEKLFF

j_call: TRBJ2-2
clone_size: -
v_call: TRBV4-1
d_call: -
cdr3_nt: TGCGCCAGCAGCCACCGCGCCCCCGGGGAGCTGTTTTTT
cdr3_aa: CASSHRAPGELFF

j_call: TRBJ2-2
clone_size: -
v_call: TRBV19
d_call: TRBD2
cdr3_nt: TGTGCCAGTAGTGCGGGAGGGCCTATCGGGGAGCTGTTTTTT
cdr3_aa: CASSAGGPIGELFF

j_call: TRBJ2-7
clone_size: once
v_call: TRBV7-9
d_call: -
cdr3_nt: TGTGCCAGCAGCTTAAACAGGGACTCCTACGAGCAGTACTTC
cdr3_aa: CASSLNRDSYEQYF

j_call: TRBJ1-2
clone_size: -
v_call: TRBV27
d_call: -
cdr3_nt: TGTGCCAGCAGAGAGGGAGGGGTCCTCAACTATGGCTACACCTTC
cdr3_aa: CASREGGVLNYGYTF

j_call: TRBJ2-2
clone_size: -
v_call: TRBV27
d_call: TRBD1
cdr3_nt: TGTGCCAGCAGGACAGGGTGGAACACCGGGGAGCTGTTTTTT
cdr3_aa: CASRTGWNTGELFF

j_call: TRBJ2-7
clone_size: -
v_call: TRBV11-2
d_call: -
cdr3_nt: TGTGCCAGCAGCTTACACGACAGCCCCATCTACGAGCAGTACTTC
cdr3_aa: CASSLHDSPIYEQYF

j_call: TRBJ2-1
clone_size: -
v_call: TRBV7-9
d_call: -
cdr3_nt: TGTGCCAGCAGCTTCGGTAATGAGCAGTTCTTC
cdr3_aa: CASSFGNEQFF